The subject of this entry is one T cell receptor beta chain. This entry comes from a study of blood T cell repertoires in COVID-19. Turning to the study itself: Italy, Spain and the United States were the sources of the convalescent and acute COVID-19 samples. T cells, B-cell-depleted T cells, or PBMCs provided the cDNA or gDNA that served as material.

The authors' processing: For nucleated cells, counts were estimated from reference gene primer amplification. Produced via immunoSEQ multiplex PCR; TCRdb's table is partial and in-frame only. V, J and clone size reflect that table, while D and trimming were determined from the DNA. The profile shows roughly 240,000 clones, about 82% of them singletons. This TCR was sampled from a man aged 45-60 years with COVID-19, enrolled during active disease. The sample consisted of peripheral blood.

The CDR3 nucleotides are TGTGCCAGCAGCCAAGTGAGCGGGTTAGGCACTGAAGCTTTCTTT. Encoded protein: CASSQVSGLGTEAFF. This sequence joins TRBV3-1 (or the pseudogene TRBV3-2) and TRBJ1-1; D is uncertain. Trimming cost V 1 base and J 4 bases, with 13 bases left between them. This CDR3 has 15 amino acids. Germline V gene sequence: CDR1 LGHDT, CDR2 YNNKEL (reference sequence).